This TCR beta chain was observed in a study of blood T cells in healthy people across ages. Healthy Caucasian individuals from Russia aged about 6 to 90 were enrolled as donors. The second PCR ran roughly 6 to 11 cycles with a sample-barcoded 5' primer and J-beta primers. Each CDR3 protein is one row after TCRdb ran MiXCR on the 5' RACE reads. The repertoire has over 700,000 distinct CDR3 sequences, 50% to 65% of them found once; the top ten carry around 41%. Trimming left V 2 bases short and J 5 bases short, with 17 bases between. Germline lookup yields CDR1 MNHEY and CDR2 SMNVEV (reference sequence). This CDR3 has 16 residues.

Sequencing input: blood. This sequence originates from an elderly man in good health. This chain joins TRBV27 and TRBJ2-3; D is perhaps TRBD2 (6 bases). The CDR3 protein is CASSLGGLAAQDTQYF. Here the CDR3 DNA reads TGTGCCAGCAGTTTAGGGGGACTCGCCGCCCAAGATACGCAGTATTTT.